Sequencing of this T cell receptor beta chain was carried out in a study of cytomegalovirus exposure and HLA in healthy donors. Study-level points and caveats: One later analysis, an examination of the 120 validation repertoires, found that first-cohort TCR clusters tended to co-occur in them.

The CDR3 consists of 11 residues. Germline-derived CDR1 and CDR2 are SGHRS and YFSETQ. With V trimmed by 7 bases and J by 4 bases, 1 base remained unmatched. As for this clone: The antigen is undetermined.

Separation from the approximately 690-subject first cohort characterized the roughly 130-subject validation cohort, to which the donors belonged. Some clones are missing from TCRdb's copy, which holds only in-frame ones; the method was immunoSEQ multiplex PCR. Of 150,000 to 200,000 clones listed, approximately 86% were seen once; the top ten hold more than 5.5%. The sequencing sample was made of PBMCs. The genes are TRBV5-1 and TRBJ2-5, with 7 bases fitting TRBD2. The TCR sequence derives from a man aged 25 to 40 in good health and CMV-seropositive. DNA for the CDR3: TGCGCCAGCGGGGAGGGAGAGACCCAGTACTTC. Amino acids: CASGEGETQYF.